This T cell receptor (beta chain) is drawn from a study of control samples from healthy donors and cancer patients. Assay used: immunoSEQ multiplex PCR; TCRdb lists only in-frame clones, some missing. The repertoire consists of roughly 120,000 clones, with 93% occurring once and the leading ten covering roughly 1.7%. This CDR3 spans 13 amino acids. Trimming cost V 7 bases and J 10 bases, with 16 bases left between them. Looked up from germline, CDR1 is LNHDA and CDR2 is SQIVND (reference sequence). Specimen: PBMCs. The V call is TRBV19, the J call TRBJ1-4; no clear D gene. This TCR was recovered from a man in his forties or fifties with head and neck cancer. The DNA for the CDR3 is TGTGCCAGTAATTACCAGTGGGGTGGAAAACTGTTTTTT. Amino acid sequence: CASNYQWGGKLFF.